Each of the 29 T cell receptor beta chains below was sequenced from the same sample in a study of T cell changes during pregnancy in multiple sclerosis (dated by TCRdb to between 2019 and 2020). Receptor libraries were prepared by the immunoSEQ multiplex PCR assay. Drawn from immuneACCESS, this table holds only the in-frame rearrangements with V and J called that TCRdb kept. Clones are partly lost; checked studies trace under half to an unresolved V gene and leave the rest unexplained. Counted in this sample were 43,000 or so clones; around 90% of them appeared once. The ten biggest clones cover about 2% of the sample. Material: peripheral blood, obtained in the first trimester of pregnancy. The receptor source for this set is a female donor with multiple sclerosis, enrolled in a pregnancy study.

V usage is TRBV30 and J usage is TRBJ1-2; 7 nucleotides line up with TRBD1. V was pared by 2 bases and J by 8 bases, with 8 bases of the junction left unmatched. There are 13 residues in the CDR3. Germline values: CDR1 GTSNPN, CDR2 SVGIG (reference sequence). The CDR3 nucleotides read TGTGCCTGGAGTCCGGGACAGTCTGGCGGCTACACCTTC. The encoded protein is CAWSPGQSGGYTF. Supplemented by reference TRBV30 and TRBJ1-2, the full variable domain reads SQTIHQWPATLVQPVGSPLSLECTVEGTSNPNLYWYRQAAGRGLQLLFYSVGIGQISSEVPQNLSASRPQDRQFILSSKKLLLSDSGFYLCAWSPGQSGGYTFGSGTRLTVV.

The gene calls are TRBV5-1 and TRBJ1-1, with D possibly TRBD1 on 5 matching bases. Trimming took off 4 bases at V and 1 base at J, with 11 bases between the two ends. The CDR3 covers 14 residues. CDR1 and CDR2 from the germline V gene are SGHRS and YFSETQ. The CDR3 spells CASSPLGGNTEAFF. For the CDR3, the DNA is TGCGCCAGCAGCCCCCTGGGGGGGAACACTGAAGCTTTCTTT.

The chain is built from TRBV6-5 and TRBJ2-7; D is possibly TRBD2 (6 bases). V was shortened by 0 bases and J by 6 bases, with 12 bases between the two germline ends. This CDR3 spans 14 amino acids. The V gene's germline CDR1 is MNHEY and CDR2 SVGAGI. CDR3 coding DNA: TGTGCCAGCAGTTACTCGAGGGAGGTGCTCGAGCAGTACTTC. It yields the protein CASSYSREVLEQYF.

The chain combines TRBV5-4 with TRBJ1-5; 7 bases map to TRBD1. CDR3 length equals 16 residues. The germline V gene encodes CDR1 SGHNT and CDR2 YYREEE (reference sequence). V dropped 4 bases and J dropped 0; count of bases not matched to a gene: 7. This chain's CDR3 is CASSRDSPDSNQPQHF. CDR3 bases: TGTGCCAGCAGCCGGGACAGTCCTGATAGCAATCAGCCCCAGCATTTT.

This chain uses TRBV2 with TRBJ1-3, with unresolved D. CDR1 is SNHLY and CDR2 is FYNNEI in the germline V gene. V was pared by 4 bases and J by 2 bases, with 12 bases between. CDR3 size: 15 residues. In DNA, the CDR3 is TGTGCCAGCAGTGGGAAGGGAGGCGCTGGAAACACCATATATTTT. Its protein product is CASSGKGGAGNTIYF.

The genes are TRBV30 and TRBJ1-3; no reliable D call. Germline values: CDR1 GTSNPN, CDR2 SVGIG (reference sequence). CDR3 length: 14 residues. V was cut by 7 bases and J by 0 bases, with 13 bases left in between. The CDR3 region is CALDEDFSGNTIYF. CDR3 nucleotides: TGTGCCTTGGACGAGGACTTCTCTGGAAACACCATATATTTT.

This clone occurred once. The J gene is TRBJ2-7, the V gene TRBV7-2; unclear D gene. This CDR3 contains 13 residues. Trimming left V 2 bases short and J 0 bases short, with 5 bases between. Germline V gives CDR1 SGHTA, CDR2 FQGNSA. The DNA of the CDR3 is TGTGCCAGCAGCTTACGGGTCTCCTACGAGCAGTACTTC. Translation: CASSLRVSYEQYF.

J is TRBJ1-2 and V is TRBV7-3; D may be TRBD1 (6 bases). Germline values: CDR1 SGHTA, CDR2 FQGTGA. Trimming removed 4 bases from V and 8 bases from J, with 14 bases in between. This CDR3 has 13 amino acids. CDR3 in amino acids: CASSSTDRIGYTF. CDR3 DNA sequence: TGTGCCAGCAGCTCGACAGACAGGATCGGCTACACCTTC.

This rearrangement joins TRBV7-3 to TRBJ1-4; 8 bases fit TRBD1. There are 18 residues in the CDR3. V was pared by 4 bases and J by 4 bases, with 14 bases of the junction left unmatched. Looked up from germline, CDR1 is SGHTA and CDR2 is FQGTGA. The CDR3 sequence is CASSSIRGQTGFNEKLFF. The CDR3, as DNA: TGTGCCAGCAGCTCCATCAGGGGGCAAACGGGGTTTAATGAAAAACTGTTTTTT. Complete variable domain (other parts from reference TRBV7-3 and TRBJ1-4): GAGVSQTPSNKVTEKGKYVELRCDPISGHTALYWYRQSLGQGPEFLIYFQGTGAADDSGLPNDRFFAVRPEGSVSTLKIQRTERGDSAVYLCASSSIRGQTGFNEKLFFGSGTQLSVL.

This clone turned up a few times. The chain couples TRBV2 to TRBJ1-4, with TRBD1 matching 8 bases. The CDR3 is 14 amino acids. Trimming cost V 6 bases and J 2 bases; bases outside gene matches: 2. CDR1 is SNHLY and CDR2 is FYNNEI in the germline V gene. The CDR3 DNA sequence: TGTGCCAGCAGGGACAGGGCCACTAATGAAAAACTGTTTTTT. Its protein product is CASRDRATNEKLFF.

The chain carries TRBV5-1 and TRBJ1-2, with D perhaps matching TRBD1 (5 bases). Germline values: CDR1 SGHRS, CDR2 YFSETQ. There are 16 residues in the CDR3. Trimming removed 6 bases from V and 2 bases from J, with 20 bases in between. The CDR3 spells CASKVAGNSYNYGYTF. DNA of the CDR3: TGCGCCAGCAAGGTGGCAGGGAACTCTTACAACTATGGCTACACCTTC. Variable domain in full (rest from reference TRBV5-1 and TRBJ1-2): KAGVTQTPRYLIKTRGQQVTLSCSPISGHRSVSWYQQTPGQGLQFLFEYFSETQRNKGNFPGRFSGRQFSNSRSEMNVSTLELGDSALYLCASKVAGNSYNYGYTFGSGTRLTVV.

V gene TRBV20-1 combines with J gene TRBJ1-2, with D unresolved. The V gene's germline CDR1 is DFQATT and CDR2 SNEGSKA (reference sequence). This CDR3 comprises 11 residues. CDR3 coding DNA: TGCAGCGCCAACCTCTACGGAGTCTACACCTTC. Encoded protein: CSANLYGVYTF.

The chain couples TRBV6-5 to TRBJ1-2; D is unclear. Germline CDR1 reads MNHEY; CDR2 reads SVGAGI. This CDR3 comprises 15 residues. Trimming cost V 6 bases and J 8 bases, with 22 bases left between them. The CDR3 nucleotides are TGTGCCAGCAGGACTCGGGAACGGCAGGTGGGAGGCTACACCTTC. This codes for CASRTRERQVGGYTF.

The chain uses TRBV30 and TRBJ2-7; 9 nucleotides line up with TRBD1. Germline CDR1 reads GTSNPN; CDR2 reads SVGIG (reference sequence). The CDR3 sequence is 15 residues long. The ends lost 5 bases at V and 3 bases at J; junction bases unmatched: 11. CDR3 nucleotide sequence: TGTGCCTGGGGAGGACAGGGGTCCGGCTACTACGAGCAGTACTTC. This gives the protein CAWGGQGSGYYEQYF.

The chain couples TRBV6-1 to TRBJ1-5; no clear D. V gave up 3 bases and J gave up 7 bases, with 10 bases separating them. This CDR3 comprises 13 residues. Germline CDR1 and CDR2: MNHNS and SASEGT. CDR3 bases: TGTGCCAGCAGTGAGGCGGACTACCAGCCCCAGCATTTT. Encoded protein: CASSEADYQPQHF.

The chain has TRBV10-3 and TRBJ2-7, with 7 bases aligning to TRBD1. V gave up 2 bases and J gave up 3 bases; unmatched junction bases: 4. Germline V gene lookup returns CDR1 ENHRY and CDR2 SYGVKD. The CDR3 runs to 14 residues. CDR3 sequence: CAISETRDSYEQYF. CDR3 DNA sequence: TGTGCCATCAGTGAGACCCGGGACAGCTACGAGCAGTACTTC.

The chain links TRBV6-1 to TRBJ1-6; no definite D call. Germline lookup yields CDR1 MNHNS and CDR2 SASEGT. The CDR3 spans 14 residues. Trimming left V 2 bases short and J 7 bases short, with 9 bases between. CDR3 DNA: TGTGCCAGCAGTGAATATGGCAGAAATTCACCCCTCCACTTT. This gives the protein CASSEYGRNSPLHF.

V usage is TRBV11-2 and J usage is TRBJ2-5; D gene unclear. Between the trimmed V and J ends, which lost 2 bases and 2 bases, there was a span of 9 bases. The germline gives CDR1 SGHAT, CDR2 FQNNGV. This CDR3 has 14 residues. Here the CDR3 reads CASSLSSMQETQYF. The CDR3 DNA reads as TGTGCCAGCAGCTTATCGAGTATGCAAGAGACCCAGTACTTC. Together with reference TRBV11-2 and TRBJ2-5, the CDR3 gives the full variable domain: EAGVAQSPRYKIIEKRQSVAFWCNPISGHATLYWYQQILGQGPKLLIQFQNNGVVDDSQLPKDRFSAERLKGVDSTLKIQPAKLEDSAVYLCASSLSSMQETQYFGPGTRLLVL.

The chain couples TRBV6-4 to TRBJ2-7; TRBD2 is a possible D gene (5 bases). The germline CDR1 and CDR2 sequences are MRHNA and SNTAGT. V gave up 6 bases and J gave up 3 bases, with 18 bases separating them. The CDR3 is 15 residues long. CDR3 region: CASRGQLKEVYEQYF. In DNA form, the CDR3 reads TGTGCCAGCAGGGGTCAGTTGAAGGAGGTCTACGAGCAGTACTTC.

This clone was observed once. The genes are TRBV18 and TRBJ2-7, with 9 positions matching TRBD1. This CDR3 spans 16 amino acids. Germline CDR1 KGHSH, CDR2 LQKENI. After removal of 6 bases from V and 2 bases from J, the junction contained 11 bases not matched to a gene. CDR3 amino acids: CASSPRGQGTTYEQYF. Written as DNA, the CDR3 is TGTGCCAGCTCCCCCCGAGGACAGGGGACCACCTACGAGCAGTACTTC.

V usage is TRBV6-1 and J usage is TRBJ1-1; D may be TRBD1 (5 bases). The CDR3 length is 15 residues. Germline V gives CDR1 MNHNS, CDR2 SASEGT. Trimming took off 2 bases at V and 0 bases at J, with 10 bases between the two ends. CDR3 nucleotide sequence: TGTGCCAGCAGTGAAATGGGGGGAATGAACACTGAAGCTTTCTTT. Amino acids: CASSEMGGMNTEAFF.

The rearrangement uses TRBV7-2 and TRBJ1-2; D might be TRBD1 (5 bases). This CDR3 is 13 amino acids long. The V and J ends lost 4 bases and 1 base respectively, with 7 bases between them. Germline CDR1 is SGHTA and CDR2 is FQGNSA. This chain's CDR3 is CASSWGFNYGYTF. The CDR3 nucleotides read TGTGCCAGCAGCTGGGGCTTTAACTATGGCTACACCTTC.

The CDR3 DNA reads as TGTGCCAGCAGTGGGGGACTAGCGGGGGCCCCAGGTTCCGAGCAGTACTTC. Protein: CASSGGLAGAPGSEQYF. The chain uses TRBV2 and TRBJ2-5; 14 nucleotides line up with TRBD2. The DNA end lines up better with TRBJ2-7; the J call may be wrong. Germline values: CDR1 SNHLY, CDR2 FYNNEI. CDR3 size: 17 residues.

The chain combines TRBV7-2 with TRBJ1-1, with a tentative D call TRBD1 (6 bases). Germline CDR1 SGHTA, CDR2 FQGNSA. CDR3 length: 16 amino acids. V lost 6 bases, J lost 3 bases, and 20 bases lay in between. Here the CDR3 DNA reads TGTGCCAGCAGAAAACGACTCCGAGGGGGTGACACTGAAGCTTTCTTT. Protein product: CASRKRLRGGDTEAFF.

The V and J genes are TRBV19 and TRBJ1-2, with unresolved D. V was cut by 3 bases and J by 0 bases, with 8 bases left in between. The CDR3 is 14 residues long. Germline CDR1 is LNHDA and CDR2 is SQIVND (reference sequence). For the CDR3, the DNA is TGTGCCAGTAGTATCTCCGGGGCTAACTATGGCTACACCTTC. Protein product: CASSISGANYGYTF.

The CDR3 DNA reads as TGTGCCAGCAGTTCCCAGGGGGCTACTAACTATGGCTACACCTTC. Amino acids: CASSSQGATNYGYTF. The chain links TRBV27 to TRBJ1-2; 8 bases match TRBD1. The CDR3 contains 15 residues. Per the germline V gene, CDR1 is MNHEY and CDR2 is SMNVEV (reference sequence). The ends lost 4 bases at V and 0 bases at J; junction bases unmatched: 4.

V usage is TRBV2 and J usage is TRBJ1-4; unclear D gene. This CDR3 is built from 14 residues. Germline CDR1 and CDR2: SNHLY and FYNNEI. V lost 5 bases and J 0 bases, leaving 7 bases between the germline ends. Written as DNA, the CDR3 is TGTGCCAGCAGTCCCCCAGCAACTAATGAAAAACTGTTTTTT. Protein: CASSPPATNEKLFF.

This clone was seen only a few times. V and J are TRBV6-1 and TRBJ2-2; D gene ambiguous. V was clipped by 4 bases and J by 3 bases, with 9 bases between them. This CDR3 spans 14 amino acids. CDR1 MNHNS and CDR2 SASEGT come from the germline V gene. This CDR3 reads CASSGLSDTGELFF. In nucleotides, the CDR3 is TGTGCCAGCAGTGGACTGTCTGACACCGGGGAGCTGTTTTTT.

The J gene is TRBJ2-1, the V gene TRBV15, with TRBD2 as a possible D gene (5 bases). There are 15 residues in the CDR3. CDR1 and CDR2 (germline): LNHNV, YYDKDF (reference sequence). The ends were cut back, 5 bases at V and 7 bases at J, with 18 bases in the middle. In DNA form, the CDR3 reads TGTGCCACCAGCTCCCGGGCGACCGGGGAAAATGAGCAGTTCTTC. Its protein is CATSSRATGENEQFF.